This T cell receptor beta chain is drawn from a study of blood T cell repertoires in COVID-19. Using immunoSEQ multiplex PCR, the repertoire was profiled, and TCRdb retains in-frame clones only, with some absent. Of 15,000 to 20,000 clones listed, 85% to 90% are singletons. The sequencing sample was made of peripheral blood. The receptor was derived from a human donor in a cohort sampled during active COVID-19.

The CDR3 loop is CASSLNSSPLHF. The CDR3 nucleotides are TGTGCCAGCAGCCTCAACAGTTCACCCCTCCACTTT. J is TRBJ1-6 and V is TRBV5-6, with D uncertain. The V gene lost 4 bases and the J gene lost 9 bases, with 8 bases spanning the gap. The CDR3 covers 12 residues. Germline assignment: CDR1 SGHDT and CDR2 YYEEEE.